The clone carrying this T cell receptor (beta chain) was counted many times. Its target is not known. Trimming cost V 0 bases and J 4 bases, with 13 bases left between them. The CDR3 covers 15 residues. From germline, CDR1 is SGHDT and CDR2 YYEEEE. The source of the sample is a study of prognosis after radiotherapy for stage I lung cancer. For the study at large: Median age was about 69 years (roughly 53 to 90) among 10 to 15 men and 6 or 7 women. Delivery of radiotherapy was by SBRT in 3 to 5 fractions at a biologically effective dose of at least 100 Gy. A few patients developed distant metastases (median 7 months) after radiotherapy; 15 showed no significant progression.

Points from the study as a whole: Patients with distant metastases had lower Shannon entropy after stereotactic body radiation therapy.

It was by two-round multiplex PCR that TCR beta CDR3 was amplified from genomic DNA. Every TRBV and TRBJ gene had its own specific primer in first-round PCR. TCRdb re-called the multiplex PCR reads with MiXCR, one entry per CDR3 protein. Among tens of thousands of distinct CDR3 sequences, around a quarter were seen once, and the ten largest hold around 8%. The input for sequencing was PBMCs, taken before or after stereotactic body radiation therapy (not recorded which). The gene calls are TRBV5-6 and TRBJ1-2; D gene ambiguous. This TCR derives from a donor over 45 with non-small cell lung cancer. CDR3 protein: CASSLGSLSLYGYTF. In nucleotides, the CDR3 is TGTGCCAGCAGCTTGGGGAGTCTTAGCCTCTATGGCTACACCTTC.